The text below deals with one T cell receptor (beta chain). Antigen: not known. The V gene's germline CDR1 is SNHLY and CDR2 FYNNEI. V lost 5 bases to trimming and J lost 6 bases, with 11 bases between them. This CDR3 comprises 13 residues. The record originates from a study of cytomegalovirus exposure and HLA in healthy donors. Study-wide points: Specificity for CMV antigens was confirmed in vitro for a few of the CMV-associated chains. Rare TCR sequences predominated, though certain public TCRs were found in many donors. The classifier reportedly diagnosed cytomegalovirus status with high sensitivity and specificity.

The study ran its PCR with 60 Vbeta and 13 Jbeta primers. Authors' data handling: Per a later analysis, the number of unique TCR beta chains was around 80 million, of which 10 million to 11 million were shared. Profiling relied on immunoSEQ multiplex PCR, and the TCRdb table lists in-frame clones only, not all of them. The D gene and trimming were derived from the DNA, and the V and J assignments and clone size from that table. The sample lists about 160,000 clones; 84% were seen once. The sample was PBMCs. The TCR sequence derives from a boy under 10 years old in good health and CMV-seronegative. This sequence joins TRBV2 and TRBJ2-1, with a possible D match to TRBD1 (6 bases). The CDR3 protein is CASSPEQGNEQFF. In DNA form, the CDR3 reads TGTGCCAGCAGTCCGGAACAGGGCAATGAGCAGTTCTTC.